A single sample is the source of the 31 T cell receptor beta chains below, sequenced in a study of immune evolution from preneoplasia to lung adenocarcinoma. This table comes from immunoSEQ multiplex PCR, and its TCRdb copy is limited to in-frame clones, with some not included. Here the sample spans about 7,200 clones, almost 80% being singletons. Sequencing was performed on FFPE adjacent normal lung tissue. Receptors were obtained from a person aged 65-85 years with lung adenocarcinoma.

This clone was detected only once. The rearrangement joins TRBV4-1 to TRBJ1-1; D is possibly TRBD1 (6 bases). The CDR3 sequence is 18 residues long. Germline V gene sequence: CDR1 MGHRA, CDR2 YSYEKL. The V gene lost 0 bases and the J gene lost 6 bases, with 23 bases spanning the gap. The CDR3 is CASSQDEQGGAIGAEAFF. The CDR3, as DNA: TGCGCCAGCAGCCAAGATGAGCAAGGGGGGGCCATAGGTGCTGAAGCTTTCTTT.

This clone is labeled medium-sized (0.01 to 0.1%). This rearrangement joins TRBV15 to TRBJ2-7, with D uncertain. V lost 8 bases and J 0 bases, leaving 11 bases between the germline ends. The CDR3 runs 13 residues. Germline V gene lookup returns CDR1 LNHNV and CDR2 YYDKDF (reference sequence). CDR3 in amino acids: CATGDGDSYEQYF. The CDR3 DNA sequence: TGTGCCACCGGTGATGGGGACTCCTACGAGCAGTACTTC. Supplemented by reference TRBV15 and TRBJ2-7, the full variable domain reads DAMVIQNPRYQVTQFGKPVTLSCSQTLNHNVMYWYQQKSSQAPKLLFHYYDKDFNNEADTPDNFQSRRPNTSFCFLDIRSPGLGDTAMYLCATGDGDSYEQYFGPGTRLTVT.

The genes are TRBV9 and TRBJ1-5; D is undetermined. Trimming stripped 4 bases from V and 4 bases from J, with 15 bases between. Germline assignment: CDR1 SGDLS and CDR2 YYNGEE. The CDR3 has 15 amino acids. CDR3 DNA sequence: TGTGCCAGCAGCCGTGACCCCATCGGGAATCAGCCCCAGCATTTT. It codes for CASSRDPIGNQPQHF.

The chain combines TRBV2 with TRBJ1-4; D perhaps matches TRBD1 (6 bases). Germline CDR1 is SNHLY and CDR2 is FYNNEI. Trimming cost V 7 bases and J 0 bases, with 15 bases left between them. This CDR3 comprises 16 residues. The CDR3 is CASKPWGAATNEKLFF. The DNA for the CDR3 is TGTGCCAGCAAACCCTGGGGGGCGGCAACTAATGAAAAACTGTTTTTT.

The chain has TRBV9 and TRBJ2-3, with D maybe TRBD2 (5 bases). V was clipped by 4 bases and J by 2 bases, with 11 bases between them. Germline V gene sequence: CDR1 SGDLS, CDR2 YYNGEE. This CDR3 contains 14 residues. The CDR3 reads CASSKTNPTDTQYF. The CDR3 nucleotides are TGTGCCAGCAGCAAGACTAATCCCACAGATACGCAGTATTTT.

This clone is termed medium-sized. The chain links TRBV4-1 to TRBJ2-4, with 9 nucleotides matching TRBD2. CDR1 MGHRA and CDR2 YSYEKL come from the germline V gene. The CDR3 extends over 18 amino acids. The ends lost 2 bases at V and 6 bases at J; junction bases unmatched: 14. The CDR3 coding sequence is TGCGCCAGCAGCCAACCAAGCGGGGGGCCCCTAGGGAGAAACATTCAGTACTTC. This gives the protein CASSQPSGGPLGRNIQYF.

The chain combines TRBV5-6 with TRBJ2-1; D not resolved. The CDR3 contains 13 residues. V lost 4 bases and J lost 5, with 10 bases in between. Germline V gene data show CDR1 as SGHDT and CDR2 as YYEEEE. As DNA, the CDR3 is TGTGCCAGCAGCCACTACCGGAACAATGAGCAGTTCTTC. It is translated as CASSHYRNNEQFF.

This chain connects TRBV6-5 to TRBJ2-3, with 7 bases fitting TRBD2. V trimming: 3 bases; J trimming: 4 bases; junction bases outside the gene matches: 4. The germline CDR1 and CDR2 sequences are MNHEY and SVGAGI. The CDR3 contains 14 residues. The CDR3 bases are TGTGCCAGCAGTTATTCTCGGGAGGCAGATACGCAGTATTTT. This sequence encodes CASSYSREADTQYF.

The chain joins TRBV9 to TRBJ1-3; the D is unclear. V lost 4 bases and J lost 0, with 14 bases in between. The CDR3 has 16 residues. The germline V gene encodes CDR1 SGDLS and CDR2 YYNGEE. In nucleotides, the CDR3 is TGTGCCAGCAGCCCGGAAGGCGCTCTCTCTGGAAACACCATATATTTT. Protein: CASSPEGALSGNTIYF.

The chain couples TRBV4-1 to TRBJ1-4; D not certain. The CDR3 totals 14 residues. Germline assignment: CDR1 MGHRA and CDR2 YSYEKL. V lost 1 base to trimming and J lost 7 bases, with 10 bases between them. The DNA for the CDR3 is TGCGCCAGCAGCCAAGTTAACAGACCTGAAAAACTGTTTTTT. Protein sequence: CASSQVNRPEKLFF.

The chain joins TRBV11-2 to TRBJ2-5; 15 nucleotides line up with TRBD2. Per the germline V gene, CDR1 is SGHAT and CDR2 is FQNNGV. Trimming at V came to 5 bases and at J to 5 bases, leaving 6 bases not matched to a gene. The CDR3 extends over 16 amino acids. The CDR3: CASSRTSGGASETQYF. The CDR3 DNA reads TGTGCCAGCAGCCGGACTAGCGGGGGGGCATCGGAGACCCAGTACTTC.

The rearrangement links TRBV5-6 to TRBJ2-6, with D perhaps being TRBD1 or TRBD2 (5 bases each). With 5 bases removed from V and 2 bases from J, the gap between germline ends came to 11 bases. Germline V gene lookup returns CDR1 SGHDT and CDR2 YYEEEE. The CDR3 has 15 residues. DNA of the CDR3: TGTGCCAGCAGGAGAGGGGTAACTGGGGCCAACGTCCTGACTTTC. It yields the protein CASRRGVTGANVLTF.

V usage is TRBV7-2 and J usage is TRBJ2-1; 10 nucleotides line up with TRBD1. In germline, CDR1 is SGHTA, CDR2 FQGNSA. V lost 5 bases to trimming and J lost 7 bases; unmatched junction nucleotides: 11. The CDR3 has 16 amino acids. CDR3 sequence: CASSTLPGQGSNEQFF. Written as DNA, the CDR3 is TGTGCCAGCAGCACCCTCCCGGGACAGGGGAGTAATGAGCAGTTCTTC.

In this sample, this clone turned up a few times. The V and J genes are TRBV6-5 and TRBJ1-2; D is unresolved. The V gene lost 8 bases and the J gene lost 2 bases, with 12 bases spanning the gap. CDR3 length: 13 residues. Per germline, CDR1 MNHEY and CDR2 SVGAGI. CDR3 DNA: TGTGCCAGCGCGCGGGATGCAAACTATGGCTACACCTTC. As protein: CASARDANYGYTF.

V and J are TRBV6-4 and TRBJ2-1; TRBD2 might be the D (7 bases). CDR3 size: 14 residues. Trimming shortened V by 3 bases and J by 7 bases, and 13 bases separated the two germline ends. The germline V gene has CDR1 MRHNA and CDR2 SNTAGT. CDR3: CASSEGGARNEQFF. In nucleotides, the CDR3 is TGTGCCAGCAGTGAGGGGGGGGCAAGGAATGAGCAGTTCTTC.

The chain combines TRBV29-1 with TRBJ2-3, with 8 bases fitting TRBD2. This CDR3 spans 13 amino acids. Germline values: CDR1 SQVTM, CDR2 ANQGSEA. The J segment lost 2 bases and the V segment lost 7 bases, leaving 5 bases of the junction unmatched. The CDR3: CSGAGGYTDTQYF. The CDR3 nucleotides read TGCAGCGGGGCGGGGGGTTACACAGATACGCAGTATTTT.

The rearrangement links TRBV7-9 to TRBJ2-3; TRBD1 matches 8 bases. V lost 5 bases to trimming and J lost 4 bases; unmatched junction nucleotides: 11. In germline, CDR1 is SEHNR, CDR2 FQNEAQ (reference sequence). The CDR3 is 16 amino acids. The CDR3 nucleotides are TGTGCCAGCAGCCACCTTGGACAGGGTGGGTCAGATACGCAGTATTTT. The encoded protein is CASSHLGQGGSDTQYF.

The chain couples TRBV18 to TRBJ2-7; 9 positions match TRBD1. The CDR3 runs to 14 residues. The germline gives CDR1 KGHSH, CDR2 LQKENI. The J segment lost 4 bases and the V segment lost 4 bases, leaving 5 bases of the junction unmatched. CDR3 nucleotides: TGTGCCAGCTCACTGGACAGGGGAGGATACGAGCAGTACTTC. It is translated as CASSLDRGGYEQYF.

In this sample, this clone turned up a few times. The V and J genes are TRBV5-1 and TRBJ1-1; no clear D gene. Germline V gene data show CDR1 as SGHRS and CDR2 as YFSETQ. The CDR3 spans 14 residues. Trimming cost V 0 bases and J 1 base, with 7 bases left between them. The CDR3 is CASSLGERNTEAFF. The CDR3 coding sequence is TGCGCCAGCAGCTTGGGTGAAAGGAACACTGAAGCTTTCTTT. The entire variable domain, with the rest obtained from reference TRBV5-1 and TRBJ1-1, is as follows: KAGVTQTPRYLIKTRGQQVTLSCSPISGHRSVSWYQQTPGQGLQFLFEYFSETQRNKGNFPGRFSGRQFSNSRSEMNVSTLELGDSALYLCASSLGERNTEAFFGQGTRLTVV.

This chain uses TRBV5-5 with TRBJ2-3, with TRBD2 matching 10 bases. CDR3 length: 18 residues. The J segment lost 1 base and the V segment lost 0 bases, leaving 8 bases of the junction unmatched. The germline CDR1 and CDR2 sequences are SGHKS and YYEKEE (reference sequence). In nucleotides, the CDR3 is TGTGCCAGCAGCTTGGGGCTAGCGGGGGCCTCTCGCACAGATACGCAGTATTTT. Amino acids: CASSLGLAGASRTDTQYF.

The chain joins TRBV9 to TRBJ1-3; no definite D call. This CDR3 has 16 amino acids. Germline lookup yields CDR1 SGDLS and CDR2 YYNGEE. Trimming pared 4 bases from V and 2 bases from J, leaving 16 bases between. DNA of the CDR3: TGTGCCAGCAGCATCGAGGCGGGGAATGCTGGAAACACCATATATTTT. Its protein product is CASSIEAGNAGNTIYF.

The rearrangement uses TRBV18 and TRBJ1-2, with unresolved D. CDR3 length: 11 amino acids. Between the trimmed V and J ends, which lost 6 bases and 4 bases, there was a span of 6 bases. Germline loops: CDR1 KGHSH, CDR2 LQKENI. The CDR3 DNA follows: TGTGCCAGCTCTTATGGCTATGGCTACACCTTC. It codes for CASSYGYGYTF.

The chain links TRBV5-6 to TRBJ2-1, with D possibly TRBD2 on 6 matching bases. V gave up 5 bases and J gave up 0 bases, with 12 bases separating them. The CDR3 is 15 amino acids. In germline, CDR1 is SGHDT, CDR2 YYEEEE. The CDR3 reads CASRRDWSSYNEQFF. CDR3 nucleotides: TGTGCCAGCAGAAGGGACTGGAGCTCCTACAATGAGCAGTTCTTC.

The V call is TRBV7-8, the J call TRBJ2-3, with D unresolved. The CDR3 covers 12 residues. The germline V and J ends were trimmed by 5 bases and 2 bases, with 5 bases remaining between them. Germline V lookup: CDR1 SGHVS, CDR2 FQNEAQ. The CDR3 reads CASSVNTDTQYF. The CDR3 bases are TGTGCCAGCAGCGTGAACACAGATACGCAGTATTTT.

This chain connects TRBV6-4 to TRBJ2-2, with D possibly TRBD1 on 6 matching bases. V was trimmed by 3 bases and J by 7 bases, leaving 9 bases between them. This CDR3 has 13 residues. Per the germline V gene, CDR1 is MRHNA and CDR2 is SNTAGT. The CDR3 here is CASSDTGYGELFF. DNA of the CDR3: TGTGCCAGCAGTGATACAGGGTACGGGGAGCTGTTTTTT.

V is TRBV11-2 and J is TRBJ2-3, with 9 bases matching TRBD2. V lost 5 bases and J lost 8; bases outside the gene matches: 8. Germline-derived CDR1 and CDR2 are SGHAT and FQNNGV. The CDR3 spans 14 residues. The CDR3 reads CASSPAGGPATQYF. As DNA, the CDR3 is TGTGCCAGCAGCCCCGCGGGGGGGCCAGCTACGCAGTATTTT.

The chain carries TRBV29-1 and TRBJ2-7; 7 nucleotides line up with TRBD2. Germline CDR1 and CDR2: SQVTM and ANQGSEA. J was trimmed by 1 base and V by 4 bases; bases with no gene match: 7. This CDR3 is 14 amino acids long. In DNA form, the CDR3 reads TGCAGCGTTGCCGGGAGGAGGGGTTCCTACGAGCAGTACTTC. Translating gives CSVAGRRGSYEQYF.

This chain links TRBV6-5 with TRBJ1-5; D is possibly TRBD1 (6 bases). V shed 8 bases and J shed 1 base, with 15 bases lying between them. Germline loops: CDR1 MNHEY, CDR2 SVGAGI. This CDR3 is built from 15 residues. The CDR3 loop reads CASVRRGESNQPQHF. CDR3 in DNA: TGTGCCAGCGTGCGTAGGGGGGAAAGCAATCAGCCCCAGCATTTT.

This clone was seen a handful of times. The chain recombines TRBV9 with TRBJ2-1, with 15 bases fitting TRBD2. Germline V gene lookup returns CDR1 SGDLS and CDR2 YYNGEE. V gave up 2 bases and J gave up 0 bases; unmatched junction bases: 6. The CDR3 totals 19 residues. CDR3 DNA sequence: TGTGCCAGCAGCGTGGGACTAGCGGGGGGCCACCGCTCCTACAATGAGCAGTTCTTC. Residues: CASSVGLAGGHRSYNEQFF. The variable domain in full, with the rest retrieved from reference TRBV9 and TRBJ2-1, is DSGVTQTPKHLITATGQRVTLRCSPRSGDLSVYWYQQSLDQGLQFLIQYYNGEERAKGNILERFSAQQFPDLHSELNLSSLELGDSALYFCASSVGLAGGHRSYNEQFFGPGTRLTVL.

This chain joins TRBV2 and TRBJ1-2; 10 positions agree with TRBD1. The CDR3 length is 15 residues. The germline gives CDR1 SNHLY, CDR2 FYNNEI. After removal of 5 bases from V and 0 bases from J, the junction contained 3 bases not matched to a gene. CDR3 sequence (DNA): TGTGCCAGCAGTAGGACAGGGGGGTCTAACTATGGCTACACCTTC. Translating it yields CASSRTGGSNYGYTF.

The V call is TRBV7-2, the J call TRBJ1-6; TRBD1 is a possible D gene (5 bases). From germline, CDR1 is SGHTA and CDR2 FQGNSA. CDR3 length: 15 amino acids. Between the trimmed V and J ends, which lost 8 bases and 9 bases, there was a span of 20 bases. The CDR3 reads CASGLRPGGSSPLHF. DNA for the CDR3: TGTGCCAGCGGTCTGAGGCCGGGGGGGAGTTCACCCCTCCACTTT.